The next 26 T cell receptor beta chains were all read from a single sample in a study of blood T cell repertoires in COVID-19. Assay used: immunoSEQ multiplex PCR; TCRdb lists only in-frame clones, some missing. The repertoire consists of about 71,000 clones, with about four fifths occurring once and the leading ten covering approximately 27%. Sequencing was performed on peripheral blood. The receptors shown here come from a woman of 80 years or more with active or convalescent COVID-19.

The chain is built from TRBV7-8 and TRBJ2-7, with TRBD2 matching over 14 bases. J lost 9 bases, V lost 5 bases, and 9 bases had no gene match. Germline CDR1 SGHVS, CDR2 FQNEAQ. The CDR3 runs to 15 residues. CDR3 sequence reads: CASSVRLAGGIVQYF. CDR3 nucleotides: TGTGCCAGCAGCGTACGACTAGCGGGGGGGATAGTGCAGTACTTC.

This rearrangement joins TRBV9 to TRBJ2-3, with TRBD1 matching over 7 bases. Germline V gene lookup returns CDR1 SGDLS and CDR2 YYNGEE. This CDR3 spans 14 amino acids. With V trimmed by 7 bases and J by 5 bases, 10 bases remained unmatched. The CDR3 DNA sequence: TGTGCCAGCCAATCCACAGGGGTGGAAGATACGCAGTATTTT. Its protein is CASQSTGVEDTQYF.

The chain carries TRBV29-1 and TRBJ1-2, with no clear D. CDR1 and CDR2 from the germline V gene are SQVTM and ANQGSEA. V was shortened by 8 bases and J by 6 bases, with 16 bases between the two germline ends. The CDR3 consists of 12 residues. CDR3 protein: CSHNTRADGYTF. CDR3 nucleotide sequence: TGCAGCCACAACACGCGAGCGGATGGCTACACCTTC.

In DNA form, the CDR3 reads TGCGCCAGCAGCCCCCTCGGGTCTAGCGGTGAAAAACTGTTTTTT. Residues: CASSPLGSSGEKLFF. The chain carries TRBV5-1 and TRBJ1-4; D remains unclear. The CDR3 extends over 15 amino acids. The germline V gene has CDR1 SGHRS and CDR2 YFSETQ. V shed 4 bases and J shed 7 bases, with 17 bases lying between them.

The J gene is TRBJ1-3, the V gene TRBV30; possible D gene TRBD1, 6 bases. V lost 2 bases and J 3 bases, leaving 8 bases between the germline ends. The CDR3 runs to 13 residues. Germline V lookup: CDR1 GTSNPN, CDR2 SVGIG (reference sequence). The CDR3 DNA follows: TGTGCCTGGAGTCAGGGGCTTGGAAACACCATATATTTT. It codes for CAWSQGLGNTIYF.

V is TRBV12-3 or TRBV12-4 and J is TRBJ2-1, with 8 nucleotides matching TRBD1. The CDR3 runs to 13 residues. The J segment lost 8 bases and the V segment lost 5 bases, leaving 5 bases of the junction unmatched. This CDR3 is CASSPDRGYEQFF. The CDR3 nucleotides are TGTGCCAGCAGTCCTGACAGGGGCTATGAGCAGTTCTTC.

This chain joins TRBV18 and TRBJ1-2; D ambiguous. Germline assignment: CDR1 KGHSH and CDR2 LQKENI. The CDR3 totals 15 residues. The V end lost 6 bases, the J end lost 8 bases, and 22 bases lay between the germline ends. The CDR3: CASSRRARESEGYTF. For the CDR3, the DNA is TGTGCCAGCTCTCGTCGGGCGAGGGAGTCGGAAGGCTACACCTTC.

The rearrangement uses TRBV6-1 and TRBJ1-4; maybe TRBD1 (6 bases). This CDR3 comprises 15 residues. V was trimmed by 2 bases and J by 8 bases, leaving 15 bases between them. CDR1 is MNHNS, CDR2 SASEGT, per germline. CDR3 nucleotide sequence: TGTGCCAGCAGTGAAAGGAACAGGGAGGGGGAAAAACTGTTTTTT. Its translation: CASSERNREGEKLFF.

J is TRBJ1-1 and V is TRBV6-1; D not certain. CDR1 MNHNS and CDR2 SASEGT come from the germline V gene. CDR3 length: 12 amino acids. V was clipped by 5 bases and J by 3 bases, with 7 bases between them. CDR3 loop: CASSYQDTEAFF. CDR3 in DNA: TGTGCCAGCAGTTATCAGGACACTGAAGCTTTCTTT.

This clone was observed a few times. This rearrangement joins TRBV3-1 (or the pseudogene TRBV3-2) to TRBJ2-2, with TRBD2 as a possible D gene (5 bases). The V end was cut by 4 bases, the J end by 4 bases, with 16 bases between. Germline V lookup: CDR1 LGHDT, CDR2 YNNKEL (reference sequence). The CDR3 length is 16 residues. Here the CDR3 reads CASSRFVGEFTGELFF. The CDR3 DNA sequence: TGTGCCAGCAGCCGATTCGTGGGAGAATTCACCGGGGAGCTGTTTTTT.

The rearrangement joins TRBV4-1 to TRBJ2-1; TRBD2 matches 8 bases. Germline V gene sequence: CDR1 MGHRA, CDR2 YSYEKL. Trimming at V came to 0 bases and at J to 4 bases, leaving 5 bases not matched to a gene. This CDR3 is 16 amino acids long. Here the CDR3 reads CASSQEGAGAYNEQFF. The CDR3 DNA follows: TGCGCCAGCAGCCAAGAGGGAGCGGGGGCTTACAATGAGCAGTTCTTC.

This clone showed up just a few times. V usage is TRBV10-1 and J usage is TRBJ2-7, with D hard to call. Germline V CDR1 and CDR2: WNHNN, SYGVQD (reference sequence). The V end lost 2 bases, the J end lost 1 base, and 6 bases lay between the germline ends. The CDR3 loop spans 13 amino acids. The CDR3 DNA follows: TGCGCCAGCAGTGAGGCGGAATCCTACGAGCAGTACTTC. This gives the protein CASSEAESYEQYF.

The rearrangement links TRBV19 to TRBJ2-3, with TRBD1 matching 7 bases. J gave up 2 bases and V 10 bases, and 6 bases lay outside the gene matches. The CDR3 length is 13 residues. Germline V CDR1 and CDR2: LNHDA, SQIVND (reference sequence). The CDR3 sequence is CAIWDRLTDTQYF. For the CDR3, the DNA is TGTGCCATCTGGGACAGACTCACAGATACGCAGTATTTT.

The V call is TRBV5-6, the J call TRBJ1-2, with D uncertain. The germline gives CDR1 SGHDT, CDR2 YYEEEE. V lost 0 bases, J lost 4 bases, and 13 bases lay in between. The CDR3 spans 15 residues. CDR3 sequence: CASSLGRSRLYGYTF. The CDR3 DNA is TGTGCCAGCAGCTTGGGCCGGTCGCGTCTCTATGGCTACACCTTC. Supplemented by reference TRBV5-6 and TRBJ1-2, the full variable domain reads DAGVTQSPTHLIKTRGQQVTLRCSPKSGHDTVSWYQQALGQGPQFIFQYYEEEERQRGNFPDRFSGHQFPNYSSELNVNALLLGDSALYLCASSLGRSRLYGYTFGSGTRLTVV.

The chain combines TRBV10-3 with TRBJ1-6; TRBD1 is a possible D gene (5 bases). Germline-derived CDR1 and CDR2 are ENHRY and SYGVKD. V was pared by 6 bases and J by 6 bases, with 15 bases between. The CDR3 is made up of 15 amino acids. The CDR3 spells CAIRGDRDFNSPLHF. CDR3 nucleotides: TGTGCCATCAGGGGGGACCGGGACTTTAATTCACCCCTCCACTTT.

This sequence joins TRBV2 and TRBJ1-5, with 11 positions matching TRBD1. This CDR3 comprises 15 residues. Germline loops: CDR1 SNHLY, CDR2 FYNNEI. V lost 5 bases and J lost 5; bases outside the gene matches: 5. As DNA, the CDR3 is TGTGCCAGCAGTCCGGGACAGGGGGTATATCAGCCCCAGCATTTT. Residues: CASSPGQGVYQPQHF.

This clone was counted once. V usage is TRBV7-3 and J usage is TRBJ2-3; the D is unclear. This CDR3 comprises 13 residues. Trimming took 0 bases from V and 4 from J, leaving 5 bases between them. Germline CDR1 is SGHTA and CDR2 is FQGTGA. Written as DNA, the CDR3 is TGTGCCAGCAGCTTAACGCCGGCAGATACGCAGTATTTT. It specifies CASSLTPADTQYF. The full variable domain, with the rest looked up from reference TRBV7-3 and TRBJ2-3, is GAGVSQTPSNKVTEKGKYVELRCDPISGHTALYWYRQSLGQGPEFLIYFQGTGAADDSGLPNDRFFAVRPEGSVSTLKIQRTERGDSAVYLCASSLTPADTQYFGPGTRLTVL.

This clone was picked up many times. CDR3 nucleotides: TGTGCCAGCAGCGTGACAGGGGGCGCCTCTTCACCCCTCCACTTT. Its translation is CASSVTGGASSPLHF. The rearrangement joins TRBV7-2 to TRBJ1-6; TRBD1 matches 10 bases. V shed 5 bases, J shed 9 bases, and the junction held 7 bases outside the gene matches. Per germline, CDR1 SGHTA and CDR2 FQGNSA. CDR3 length: 15 residues.

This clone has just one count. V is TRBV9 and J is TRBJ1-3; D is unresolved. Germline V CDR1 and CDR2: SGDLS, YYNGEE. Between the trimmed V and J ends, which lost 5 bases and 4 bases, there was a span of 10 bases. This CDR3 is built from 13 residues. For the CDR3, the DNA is TGTGCCAGCAGACCTATCAGGGGAAACACCATATATTTT. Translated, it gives CASRPIRGNTIYF.

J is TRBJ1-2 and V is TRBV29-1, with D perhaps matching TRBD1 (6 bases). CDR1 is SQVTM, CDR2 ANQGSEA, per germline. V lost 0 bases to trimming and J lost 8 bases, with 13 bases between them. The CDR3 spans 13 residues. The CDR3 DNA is TGCAGCGTTGAAGAGCAGGGGATTGGAGGCTACACCTTC. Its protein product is CSVEEQGIGGYTF.

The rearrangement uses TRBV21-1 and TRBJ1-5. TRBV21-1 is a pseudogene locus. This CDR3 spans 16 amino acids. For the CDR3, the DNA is TGTGCCAGCAGCAAGGTAGTCAGGGACTCGGTTCAGCCCCAGCATTTT. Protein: CASSKVVRDSVQPQHF.

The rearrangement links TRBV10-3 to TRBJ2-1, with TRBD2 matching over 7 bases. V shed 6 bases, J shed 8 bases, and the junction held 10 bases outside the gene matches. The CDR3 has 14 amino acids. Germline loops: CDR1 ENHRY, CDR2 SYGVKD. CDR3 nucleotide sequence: TGTGCCATCAGCGGACTAGTAGTCGGGGATGAGCAGTTCTTC. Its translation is CAISGLVVGDEQFF.

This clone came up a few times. This CDR3 reads CASSQTAFSGNTIYF. The DNA for the CDR3 is TGTGCCAGCAGCCAGACAGCGTTCTCTGGAAACACCATATATTTT. The J gene is TRBJ1-3, the V gene TRBV14, with D possibly TRBD1 on 5 matching bases. The CDR3 is 15 residues long. V dropped 3 bases and J dropped 0 bases, with 9 bases sitting between them. CDR1 and CDR2 (germline): SGHDN, FVKESK.

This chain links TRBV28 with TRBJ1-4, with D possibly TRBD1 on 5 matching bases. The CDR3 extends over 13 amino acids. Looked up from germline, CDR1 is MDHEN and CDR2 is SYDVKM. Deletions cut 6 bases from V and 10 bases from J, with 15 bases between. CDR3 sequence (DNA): TGTGCCAGCAGGCCCTCCCTGGGGGGAAAACTGTTTTTT. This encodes CASRPSLGGKLFF.

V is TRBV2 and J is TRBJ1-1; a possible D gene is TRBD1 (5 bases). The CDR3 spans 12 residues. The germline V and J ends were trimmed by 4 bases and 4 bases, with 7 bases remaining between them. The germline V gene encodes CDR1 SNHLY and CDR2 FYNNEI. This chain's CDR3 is CASSVGGTEAFF. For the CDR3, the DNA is TGTGCCAGCAGTGTCGGGGGCACTGAAGCTTTCTTT.

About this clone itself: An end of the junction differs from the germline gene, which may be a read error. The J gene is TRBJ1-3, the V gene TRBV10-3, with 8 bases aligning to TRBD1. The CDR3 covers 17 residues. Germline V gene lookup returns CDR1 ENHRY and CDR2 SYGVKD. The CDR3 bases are TGTGCCATCAGTGATGGCCCGGACAGGGCAAGACGAAAAACCATATATTTT. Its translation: CAISDGPDRARRKTIYF.